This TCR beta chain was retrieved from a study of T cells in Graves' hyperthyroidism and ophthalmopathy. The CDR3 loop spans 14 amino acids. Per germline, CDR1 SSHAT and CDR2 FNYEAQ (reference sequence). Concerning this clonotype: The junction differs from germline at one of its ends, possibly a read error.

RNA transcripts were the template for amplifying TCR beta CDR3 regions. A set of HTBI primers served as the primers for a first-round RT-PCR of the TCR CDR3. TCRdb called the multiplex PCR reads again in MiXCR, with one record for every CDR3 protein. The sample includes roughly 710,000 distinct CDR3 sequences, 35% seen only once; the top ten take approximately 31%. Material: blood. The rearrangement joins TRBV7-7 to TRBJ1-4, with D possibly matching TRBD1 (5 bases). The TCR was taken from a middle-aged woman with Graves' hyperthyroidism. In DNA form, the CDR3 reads TGTGCTAGCAGCTTAGTATACGGGGCGGAAAAACTGTTTTTT. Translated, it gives CASSLVYGAEKLFF.